Reported below is one T cell receptor (beta chain). What it binds is unknown. CDR1 is SGHNT, CDR2 YYREEE, per germline (reference sequence). V lost 0 bases and J 6 bases, leaving 13 bases between the germline ends. This CDR3 contains 16 residues. Generated by immunoSEQ multiplex PCR, the TCRdb table keeps only in-frame clones and is missing some. The data hold about 100,000 clones, with roughly 90% observed a single time. These data belong to a study of graft-versus-host responses after intestinal transplantation. This clonotype was sampled from a human donor who was the organ donor for an intestinal transplant. This chain connects TRBV5-4 to TRBJ1-6; possible D gene TRBD1, 5 bases. The specimen comprised unstimulated CD4+ T cells sorted from spleen or lymph node cells, sampled before transplant. As DNA, the CDR3 is TGTGCCAGCAGCTTGGGTGACCAGGGTGTTAATTCACCCCTCCACTTT. This codes for CASSLGDQGVNSPLHF. The full variable domain, in which reference TRBV5-4 and TRBJ1-6 provide the parts outside the CDR3, is ETGVTQSPTHLIKTRGQQVTLRCSSQSGHNTVSWYQQALGQGPQFIFQYYREEENGRGNFPPRFSGLQFPNYSSELNVNALELDDSALYLCASSLGDQGVNSPLHFGNGTRLTVT.